Presented here are 30 T cell receptor beta chains from one specimen sequenced in a study of blood T cells in healthy people across ages (dated by TCRdb to 2015 to 2017). Receptors were amplified or captured by 5' RACE. The sequencer listed for this sample is Illumina HiSeq 2500. The second PCR ran for about 6 to 11 cycles and used a J-beta primer mix along with a sample-barcoded 5' primer. The raw public data were reprocessed by TCRdb itself: fastp quality trimming at Q25, MiXCR clonotype calling, in-frame beta chains only. Rows merge per CDR3 protein into single entries with the most common DNA and genes. In this sample the table shows roughly 900,000 distinct CDR3 sequences, around 48% of which occur a single time. Jointly, the top ten make up over 10% of the sample. Material for sequencing was blood. The receptors derive from a man aged 25-45 years in good health.

On this clonotype: The junction does not match germline at one end; this may be a read error. The chain couples TRBV5-4 to TRBJ2-3; 11 bases fit TRBD1. CDR1 is SGHNT, CDR2 YYREEE, per germline (reference sequence). The CDR3 is made up of 15 amino acids. CDR3 in amino acids: CASSSGQGGSDTLYF. DNA for the CDR3: TGTGCCAGCAGCTCGGGACAGGGGGGGTCAGATACGCTGTATTTT.

V gene TRBV20-1 combines with J gene TRBJ1-5; D ambiguous. Trimming took off 6 bases at V and 1 base at J, with 13 bases between the two ends. Germline CDR1 and CDR2: DFQATT and SNEGSKA (reference sequence). The length of the CDR3 is 14 residues. CDR3 nucleotides: TGCAGTGCCCCCTCCGGCCCAAGCAATCAGCCCCAGCATTTT. Amino acid sequence: CSAPSGPSNQPQHF.

This chain connects TRBV7-2 to TRBJ2-2; weak D call: TRBD2 (6 bases). This CDR3 contains 13 residues. V was shortened by 5 bases and J by 14 bases, with 18 bases between the two germline ends. Germline-derived CDR1 and CDR2 are SGHTA and FQGNSA. The CDR3 nucleotides are TGTGCCAGCAGCAAAGACATGCGGGGAGACCTGTTTTTT. Translated: CASSKDMRGDLFF.

This clonotype was detected only a few times. The V call is TRBV27, the J call TRBJ2-3, with TRBD2 matching 8 bases. J lost 4 bases, V lost 4 bases, and 13 bases had no gene match. Germline lookup yields CDR1 MNHEY and CDR2 SMNVEV (reference sequence). This CDR3 has 17 amino acids. CDR3 amino acids: CASSSAGGFSAADTQYF. CDR3 nucleotide sequence: TGTGCCAGCAGTTCGGCGGGGGGATTCTCGGCGGCAGATACGCAGTATTTT.

The chain has TRBV12-3 or TRBV12-4 and TRBJ1-5; tentative D call: TRBD1 (5 bases). Trimming cost V 6 bases and J 1 base, with 13 bases left between them. The CDR3 loop spans 15 amino acids. In DNA, the CDR3 is TGTGCCAGCAGATCAACAGGTTTGAGCAATCAGCCCCAGCATTTT. Translated, it gives CASRSTGLSNQPQHF.

In this sample, this clonotype turned up once. The V and J genes are TRBV12-3 or TRBV12-4 and TRBJ2-1; the D gene could be TRBD1 or TRBD2 (5 bases each). The DNA matches TRBJ2-7 better at its end, which makes the J call doubtful. The CDR3 totals 15 residues. CDR3 residues: CASSSRVSAIYEQYF. The CDR3 nucleotides are TGTGCCAGCTCGAGCAGGGTTAGCGCTATCTACGAGCAGTACTTC.

The chain has TRBV9 and TRBJ1-2, with D unresolved. Trimming stripped 0 bases from V and 6 bases from J, with 9 bases between. CDR1 SGDLS and CDR2 YYNGEE come from the germline V gene. The CDR3 contains 13 residues. CDR3 residues: CASSVEAYHGYTF. The CDR3 nucleotides read TGTGCCAGCAGCGTAGAGGCTTATCATGGCTACACCTTC.

The V and J genes are TRBV24-1 and TRBJ2-3, with unresolved D. CDR1 KGHDR and CDR2 SFDVKD come from the germline V gene. V shed 11 bases and J shed 5 bases, with 13 bases lying between them. There are 12 residues in the CDR3. The DNA for the CDR3 is TGTGCCATTGGACCTACCGGAGATACGCAGTATTTT. This encodes CAIGPTGDTQYF.

This clonotype was detected a few times. The chain joins TRBV20-1 to TRBJ2-1; D unresolved. The CDR3 runs 13 residues. Germline V gene data show CDR1 as DFQATT and CDR2 as SNEGSKA (reference sequence). V was trimmed by 3 bases and J by 0 bases, leaving 6 bases between them. CDR3 sequence (DNA): TGCAGTGCTAGCTTAAGCTCCTACAATGAGCAGTTCTTC. Its protein is CSASLSSYNEQFF.

This clonotype has a handful of counts. This chain connects TRBV6-2 or TRBV6-3 to TRBJ1-5; TRBD1 agrees at 7 bases. CDR3 size: 13 residues. V gave up 6 bases and J gave up 4 bases; unmatched junction bases: 3. Germline loops: CDR1 MNHEY, CDR2 SVGEGT. The CDR3 sequence: CASREQGNQPQHF. The CDR3 DNA reads TGTGCCAGCAGAGAACAGGGGAATCAGCCCCAGCATTTT.

In its sample, this clonotype was seen once. One base away lies a much larger clone, so this may be a sequencing read error. V usage is TRBV20-1 and J usage is TRBJ2-3; tentative D call: TRBD1 (6 bases). The V and J ends lost 4 bases and 3 bases respectively, with 20 bases between them. The CDR3 has 16 residues. CDR1 is DFQATT, CDR2 SNEGSKA, per germline (reference sequence). The CDR3 protein is CSAIIVVVGATDTQYF. As DNA, the CDR3 is TGCAGTGCTATTATCGTGGTAGTGGGGGCGACAGATACGCAGTATTTT.

This clonotype has just a few counts. This chain connects TRBV7-9 to TRBJ2-1, with D maybe TRBD2 (6 bases). Trimming removed 6 bases at V and 9 bases at J, with 15 bases between. CDR3 length equals 13 residues. The germline V gene has CDR1 SEHNR and CDR2 FQNEAQ (reference sequence). The CDR3: CASSRLEAAEQFF. CDR3 bases: TGTGCCAGCAGTCGACTAGAAGCGGCTGAGCAGTTCTTC.

The chain recombines TRBV7-2 with TRBJ2-7; D remains unclear. This CDR3 region has 16 residues. The germline CDR1 and CDR2 sequences are SGHTA and FQGNSA. The V gene lost 5 bases and the J gene lost 0 bases, with 17 bases spanning the gap. CDR3 sequence: CASSPPTGPSSYEQYF. In DNA form, the CDR3 reads TGTGCCAGCAGCCCCCCCACCGGACCCAGCTCCTACGAGCAGTACTTC. The entire variable domain, with the rest obtained from reference TRBV7-2 and TRBJ2-7, is as follows: GAGVSQSPSNKVTEKGKDVELRCDPISGHTALYWYRQSLGQGLEFLIYFQGNSAPDKSGLPSDRFSAERTGGSVSTLTIQRTQQEDSAVYLCASSPPTGPSSYEQYFGPGTRLTVT.

The rearrangement joins TRBV7-8 to TRBJ1-1, with a tentative D call TRBD1 (5 bases). The CDR3 is made up of 14 amino acids. V was shortened by 2 bases and J by 7 bases, with 14 bases between the two germline ends. Germline V gene sequence: CDR1 SGHVS, CDR2 FQNEAQ. The CDR3 protein is CASSLRLGGIEAFF. For the CDR3, the DNA is TGTGCCAGCAGCTTAAGGCTTGGGGGGATTGAAGCTTTCTTT.

There are many counts of this clonotype. The chain couples TRBV4-1 to TRBJ2-1; 12 bases are a match to TRBD2. From germline, CDR1 is MGHRA and CDR2 YSYEKL. The length of the CDR3 is 20 residues. V lost 3 bases and J lost 0; bases outside the gene matches: 12. The CDR3, as DNA: TGCGCCAGCAGCCAGGAACAGACTAGCGGGGGACTGCGCTCCTACAATGAGCAGTTCTTC. This encodes CASSQEQTSGGLRSYNEQFF.

CDR3 nucleotide sequence: TGTGCCTGGAGTGGCCGACATGGCTACACCTTC. Its protein is CAWSGRHGYTF. The rearrangement joins TRBV30 to TRBJ1-2; D is undetermined. This CDR3 region has 11 residues. CDR1 and CDR2 (germline): GTSNPN, SVGIG (reference sequence). Trimming took 1 base from V and 6 from J, leaving 6 bases between them.

This clonotype turned up a few times. This rearrangement joins TRBV20-1 to TRBJ1-5; D unresolved. This CDR3 is built from 12 residues. The germline CDR1 and CDR2 sequences are DFQATT and SNEGSKA (reference sequence). Trimming shortened V by 6 bases and J by 2 bases, and 8 bases separated the two germline ends. CDR3 in amino acids: CSALRGNQPQHF. DNA of the CDR3: TGCAGTGCCCTCCGGGGCAATCAGCCCCAGCATTTT.

The chain carries TRBV3-1 and TRBJ2-5, with no clear D. CDR3 size: 11 residues. Trimming stripped 0 bases from V and 11 bases from J, with 7 bases between. CDR1 LGHDT and CDR2 YNNKEL come from the germline V gene (reference sequence). CDR3 DNA: TGTGCCAGCAGCCAAGAGCGGCGGCAGTACTTC. Amino acids: CASSQERRQYF.

The rearrangement links TRBV5-1 to TRBJ1-5; perhaps TRBD1 as D (5 bases). CDR3 length: 15 amino acids. V was cut by 1 base and J by 2 bases, with 10 bases left in between. Germline V lookup: CDR1 SGHRS, CDR2 YFSETQ. Here the CDR3 reads CASSLQGMGNQPQHF. In nucleotides, the CDR3 is TGCGCCAGCAGCTTGCAGGGAATGGGCAATCAGCCCCAGCATTTT.

The DNA of the CDR3 is TGTGCCATCAGTGGGGACAGGGAGTATGGCTACACCTTC. Its protein product is CAISGDREYGYTF. V and J are TRBV10-3 and TRBJ1-2; 9 bases fit TRBD1. V was clipped by 4 bases and J by 5 bases; unmatched bases: 2. This CDR3 comprises 13 residues. The germline V gene encodes CDR1 ENHRY and CDR2 SYGVKD.

Here the CDR3 DNA reads TGCGCCAGCAGCAGGGAGCTTTCCCAAGAGACCCAGTACTTC. This gives the protein CASSRELSQETQYF. V gene TRBV5-1 combines with J gene TRBJ2-5; D is possibly TRBD2 (5 bases). The length of the CDR3 is 14 residues. Germline CDR1 and CDR2: SGHRS and YFSETQ. V was shortened by 4 bases and J by 1 base, with 11 bases between the two germline ends.

The sample holds a few counts of this clonotype. This chain uses TRBV5-6 with TRBJ2-1, with D possibly TRBD1 on 5 matching bases. The CDR3 length is 14 residues. Germline CDR1 and CDR2: SGHDT and YYEEEE. Trimming shortened V by 0 bases and J by 5 bases, and 9 bases separated the two germline ends. The CDR3 region has the DNA TGTGCCAGCAGCTTGGAAGTAGGGGACAATGAGCAGTTCTTC. Residues: CASSLEVGDNEQFF.

This clonotype appeared a single time. The gene calls are TRBV20-1 and TRBJ1-2; possibly TRBD1 for D (6 bases). V gave up 4 bases and J gave up 0 bases, with 9 bases separating them. CDR3 size: 13 residues. Germline assignment: CDR1 DFQATT and CDR2 SNEGSKA (reference sequence). The CDR3 region is CSATGEANYGYTF. The CDR3 DNA sequence: TGCAGTGCTACAGGGGAAGCTAACTATGGCTACACCTTC.

This rearrangement joins TRBV28 to TRBJ2-1; possibly TRBD1 or TRBD2 for D (5 bases each). V was shortened by 6 bases and J by 5 bases, with 23 bases between the two germline ends. CDR3 size: 17 residues. CDR1 MDHEN and CDR2 SYDVKM come from the germline V gene. The CDR3 loop reads CASSSASGTPDNNEQFF. CDR3 DNA sequence: TGTGCCAGCAGCTCCGCTTCCGGGACGCCGGACAACAATGAGCAGTTCTTC.

The rearrangement links TRBV20-1 to TRBJ1-1, with TRBD1 identical over 7 bases. J was trimmed by 1 base and V by 3 bases; bases with no gene match: 8. This CDR3 is 15 amino acids long. CDR1 and CDR2 (germline): DFQATT, SNEGSKA (reference sequence). The CDR3 region is CSARQPTGPNTEAFF. The DNA for the CDR3 is TGCAGTGCTAGGCAACCGACAGGGCCGAACACTGAAGCTTTCTTT.

The gene calls are TRBV6-1 and TRBJ2-1, with 9 positions matching TRBD1. The trim removed 1 base at V and 6 bases at J, leaving 7 bases unmatched. The CDR3 contains 16 residues. Looked up from germline, CDR1 is MNHNS and CDR2 is SASEGT. The CDR3 protein is CASSEEEGTGSNEQFF. CDR3 nucleotide sequence: TGTGCCAGCAGTGAAGAGGAAGGGACAGGGTCCAATGAGCAGTTCTTC.

V is TRBV29-1 and J is TRBJ2-7; possibly TRBD1 or TRBD2 for D (5 bases each). Trimming removed 4 bases at V and 3 bases at J, with 13 bases between. The CDR3 extends over 13 amino acids. The germline V gene has CDR1 SQVTM and CDR2 ANQGSEA. The CDR3 nucleotides are TGCAGCGTTGTGAGGTGGGGGAACTACGAGCAGTACTTC. Protein sequence: CSVVRWGNYEQYF.

V is TRBV19 and J is TRBJ2-3; D unresolved. Trimming stripped 3 bases from V and 6 bases from J, with 4 bases between. Germline V gene sequence: CDR1 LNHDA, CDR2 SQIVND (reference sequence). CDR3 length equals 11 residues. CDR3 sequence reads: CASSIMDTQYF. DNA of the CDR3: TGTGCCAGTAGTATTATGGATACGCAGTATTTT.

Comment on this clonotype: Relative to the germline gene, one junction end is altered; a read error may explain this. This chain joins TRBV5-1 and TRBJ1-6; TRBD1 matches 12 bases. The germline V gene has CDR1 SGHRS and CDR2 YFSETQ. This CDR3 contains 15 residues. The CDR3 DNA follows: TGCGTCAGCAGCTTGGGACAGGGGGCTGGATCACCCCTCCACTTT. It specifies CVSSLGQGAGSPLHF.

As regards this clonotype: A much larger clone is a single base away; this may be a read error. The chain links TRBV29-1 to TRBJ2-5, with 7 bases aligning to TRBD2. The CDR3 consists of 12 residues. Trimming cost V 4 bases and J 12 bases; bases outside gene matches: 11. Germline CDR1 reads SQVTM; CDR2 reads ANQGSEA. The CDR3 loop reads CSVVRAGDEEYF. CDR3 DNA sequence: TGCAGCGTTGTCCGCGCGGGGGACGAGGAGTACTTC.